This T cell receptor (beta chain) was retrieved from a study of cytomegalovirus exposure and HLA in healthy donors. Study as a whole: Samples from HLA-typed donors yielded around 79 million unique TCRs in an early data release. Study-level results: Among the most significant clusters, several appeared linked to common viral pathogens in a later analysis. For most subjects, TCR beta sequences were reported to predict HLA-A and HLA-B alleles with accuracy.

Vbeta (60) and Jbeta (13) primers were used in the PCR. This table comes from immunoSEQ multiplex PCR, and its TCRdb copy is limited to in-frame clones, with some not included. The sample shows about 94,000 clones, 77% of them seen only once. Notes on this clone: Antigen: not known.

The germline V gene has CDR1 SGHTS and CDR2 YDEGEE. Trimming stripped 0 bases from V and 0 bases from J, with 13 bases between. The CDR3 runs to 18 residues. The sample taken for sequencing was PBMCs. The chain combines TRBV5-8 with TRBJ2-6, with D possibly matching TRBD1 (6 bases). This receptor was identified in a man aged 30 to 39 in good health and CMV-seronegative. CDR3 in DNA: TGTGCCAGCAGCTTGGCTGGGGGCTGGGGCTCTGGGGCCAACGTCCTGACTTTC. Encoded protein: CASSLAGGWGSGANVLTF.